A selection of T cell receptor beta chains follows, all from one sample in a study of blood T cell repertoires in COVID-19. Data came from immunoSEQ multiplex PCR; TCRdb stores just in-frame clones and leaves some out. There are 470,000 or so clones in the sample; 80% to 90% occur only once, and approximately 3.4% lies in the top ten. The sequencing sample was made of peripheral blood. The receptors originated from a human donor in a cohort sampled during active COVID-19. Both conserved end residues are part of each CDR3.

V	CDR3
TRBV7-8	CASSPARVKNYEQYF
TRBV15	CATSRDRNQPQHF
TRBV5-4	CASSPQDRGRPLRYYEQYF
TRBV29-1	CSVPGLAGMYNEQFF
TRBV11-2	CASSLNSGTVYEQYF
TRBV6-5	CASSYGTGRYEQYF
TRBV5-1	CASSFRVGTEAFF
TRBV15	CATSRALGGADGYTF
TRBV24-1	CATRGTLSTDTQYF
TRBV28	CASSPIQGAGYYGYTF
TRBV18	CASGQGTETQYF
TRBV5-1	CASSHDRGMDEQYF
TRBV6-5	CASSRGRGLTYEQYF
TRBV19	CASKEGANVLTF
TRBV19	CASSPQDRQETQYF
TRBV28	CASSFHLGLLTYEQYF
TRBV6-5	CASSYSAGNTEAFF
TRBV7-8	CASSRVRGTPIDTQYF
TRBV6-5	CASQDTNQPQHF
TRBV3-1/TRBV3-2	CASSPYLGQGTTNYGYTF
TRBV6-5	CASVLNGYTF
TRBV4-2	CASSQDPRAYEQYF
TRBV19	CASSIVRGNQPQHF
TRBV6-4	CASSPYPGATGTQYF
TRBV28	CASRRGFYTEAFF
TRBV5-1	CASSFKGQNYGYTF
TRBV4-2	CASNQGAGDGELFF
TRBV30	CAWSVGENTEAFF
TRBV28	CASSAYRGGDISTDTQYF
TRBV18	CASSQSGQPSSSYNSPLHF
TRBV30	CAWSRGLAGGYYNEQFF
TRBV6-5	CASGEGGSDGYTF
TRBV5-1	CASKPGLAGADTQYF
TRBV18	CASSPQYGQEETQYF
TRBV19	CAVRALAQETQYF
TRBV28	CASSSSGQDRNQPQHF
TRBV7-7	CASSLGGRETQYF
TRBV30	CAWSVGSGRALETQYF
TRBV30	CAWLLDLRGYTF
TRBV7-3	CASSLQGSANTEAFF
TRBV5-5	CASSLPGGNQPQHF
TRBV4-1	CASSPLGRTDTQYF
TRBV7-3	CASSSGDRGVNYGYTF
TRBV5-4	CASSAGQGNYGYTF
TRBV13	CASSFWTSGRGSSYNEQFF
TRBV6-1	CASSERREGPQYF
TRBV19	CASSSTGSNYGYTF
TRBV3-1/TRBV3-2	CASSQNPRVDLGYTF
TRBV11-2	CASSIPRQGGYEQYF
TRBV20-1	CSARDLSINFF
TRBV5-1	CASSLEGLHSTYEQYF